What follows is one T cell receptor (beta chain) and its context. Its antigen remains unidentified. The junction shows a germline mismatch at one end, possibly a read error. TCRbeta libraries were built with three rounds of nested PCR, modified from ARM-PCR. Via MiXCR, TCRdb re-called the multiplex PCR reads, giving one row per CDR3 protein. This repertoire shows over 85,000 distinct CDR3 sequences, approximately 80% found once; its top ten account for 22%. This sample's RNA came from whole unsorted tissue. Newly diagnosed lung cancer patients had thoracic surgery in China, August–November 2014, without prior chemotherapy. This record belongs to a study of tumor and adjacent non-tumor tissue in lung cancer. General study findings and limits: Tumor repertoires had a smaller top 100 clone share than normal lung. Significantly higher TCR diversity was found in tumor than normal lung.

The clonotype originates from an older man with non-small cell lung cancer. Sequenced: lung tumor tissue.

The CDR3, as DNA: TGCGCCAGCAGCCATGGTGTACAGCGTAGCACAGACACGCAGTATTTT. Translated, it gives CASSHGVQRSTDTQYF. The V gene is TRBV4-1, the J gene TRBJ2-3; the D is unclear. Germline loops: CDR1 MGHRA, CDR2 YSYEKL. This CDR3 is 16 amino acids long.